This T cell receptor beta chain was observed in a study of blood T cell dynamics during melanoma immunotherapy (dated by TCRdb to the early 2020s). Concerning the study at large: Patients had metastatic melanoma and received first-line pembrolizumab or nivolumab plus ipilimumab as standard of care in the United Kingdom. To identify early correlates of response, the study profiled peripheral T cell receptor repertoires in patients with metastatic melanoma before and after one cycle of checkpoint inhibitor therapy. The training cohort was made up of consecutive patients, while a further independent group of patients from the same centre was pooled to form an external validation set. Broad study findings and their caveats: Whether the T cell clones behind the repertoire changes were melanoma-specific or instead reflected general immune activation was something the study could not determine. The relatively small sample size was acknowledged as something that could potentially limit how far the results can be generalized. Patients who later achieved disease control showed a bifurcated PBMC repertoire reorganization at W3, with increased clonality or increased diversity, unlike progressors.

The time point label, as the study defines it: pre-treatment baseline. Blood samples were taken at two points: before treatment (T0) and at week 3 (W3), which came after the first cycle of checkpoint blockade. Except for a couple of patients with rapid clinical progression, response was assessed 12 weeks after the first infusion by RECIST 1.1; disease control meant complete response, partial response or stable disease. Patients with prior systemic cancer treatment, concomitant immunosuppressant therapy or synchronous other active malignancies were excluded. Both bulk PBMC and plasma cell-free DNA were sequenced for TCR beta so that circulating cells and T cell turnover could be tracked. PBMC were isolated from blood with Lymphoprep and SepMate tubes, followed by red cell lysis. QIAamp DNA Blood Mini kits were used to extract DNA from both PBMC and sorted T cell subsets. From the cysteine through the phenylalanine, the CDR3 covers 17 amino acids. The DNA shown is the 51-base CDR3, in frame from base 1. For CDR1 and CDR2, the germline V gene lists SNHLY and FYNNEI. V loses 3 bases at its end and J loses 0 bases; junction bases beyond the gene matches: 5.

A fixed 350 ng of DNA was loaded for every bulk PBMC sample. TCR beta CDR3 sequences were amplified from genomic DNA with the immunoSEQ TCRb Assay kit following manufacturer instructions. The KAPA Library Quantification Kit for Illumina platforms was used to quantify pooled libraries by qPCR. Pooled libraries were sequenced on an Illumina NextSeq 500, clustered at roughly 0.55-1.1 pM. The authors processed their data as follows. The TCR data were analyzed using immunoSEQ ANALYZER and the R LymphoSeq package. A rearrangement efficiency score was calculated as productive divided by the sum of productive and non-productive CDR3 sequences. Clonality was measured with the Gini coefficient and diversity with the Renyi index at alpha=1, compared pairwise between timepoints within each patient. Clonal relatedness, based on an edit distance of 3, and repertoire similarity, based on the Bhattacharyya coefficient, were both computed in LymphoSeq. Linear discriminant analysis on week-3 changes in clonality and diversity was built with the R MASS and caret packages to classify response. Imported from immuneACCESS, the table was reduced by TCRdb to in-frame sequences with V and J called. These copies leave out some clones; in studies compared against another copy, an unresolved V gene accounts for under half, and the cause of the remainder is not known. D and trimming come from the DNA, and the V and J calls and clone size come from that table. The sample contains some 16,000 clones, about 84% of them found a single time. Of the sample, approximately 4.3% falls within the top ten clones.

Of note for this clone: It has no known antigen specificity. One base away there is no much larger clone; base qualities are not given.

This TCR was sampled from a human donor with melanoma. This chain is built from TRBV2 and TRBJ2-3; TRBD2 matches 11 bases in the middle. The sample in question was blood, obtained from a patient treated with checkpoint blockade. The CDR3 region has the sequence CASSELGTSGSTDTQYF. The DNA sequence follows: TGTGCCAGCAGTGAGTTAGGGACTAGCGGTAGCACAGATACGCAGTATTTT.